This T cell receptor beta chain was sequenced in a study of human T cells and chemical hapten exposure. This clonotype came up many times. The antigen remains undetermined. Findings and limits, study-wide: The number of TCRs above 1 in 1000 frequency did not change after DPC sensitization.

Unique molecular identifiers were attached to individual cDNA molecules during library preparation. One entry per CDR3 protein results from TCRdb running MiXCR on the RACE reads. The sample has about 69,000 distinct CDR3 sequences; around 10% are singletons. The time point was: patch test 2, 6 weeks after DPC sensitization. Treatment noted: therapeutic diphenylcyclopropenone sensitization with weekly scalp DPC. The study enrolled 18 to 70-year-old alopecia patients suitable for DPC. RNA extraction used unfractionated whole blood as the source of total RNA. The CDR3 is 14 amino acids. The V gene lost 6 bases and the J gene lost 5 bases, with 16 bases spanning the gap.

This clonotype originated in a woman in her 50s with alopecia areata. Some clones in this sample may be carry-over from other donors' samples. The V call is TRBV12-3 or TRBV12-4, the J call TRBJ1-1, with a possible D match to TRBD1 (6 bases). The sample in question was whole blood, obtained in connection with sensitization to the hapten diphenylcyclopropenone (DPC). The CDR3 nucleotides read TGTGCCAGCAGCTCCAGCGGAAGGGGGACTGAAGCTTTCTTT. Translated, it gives CASSSSGRGTEAFF.